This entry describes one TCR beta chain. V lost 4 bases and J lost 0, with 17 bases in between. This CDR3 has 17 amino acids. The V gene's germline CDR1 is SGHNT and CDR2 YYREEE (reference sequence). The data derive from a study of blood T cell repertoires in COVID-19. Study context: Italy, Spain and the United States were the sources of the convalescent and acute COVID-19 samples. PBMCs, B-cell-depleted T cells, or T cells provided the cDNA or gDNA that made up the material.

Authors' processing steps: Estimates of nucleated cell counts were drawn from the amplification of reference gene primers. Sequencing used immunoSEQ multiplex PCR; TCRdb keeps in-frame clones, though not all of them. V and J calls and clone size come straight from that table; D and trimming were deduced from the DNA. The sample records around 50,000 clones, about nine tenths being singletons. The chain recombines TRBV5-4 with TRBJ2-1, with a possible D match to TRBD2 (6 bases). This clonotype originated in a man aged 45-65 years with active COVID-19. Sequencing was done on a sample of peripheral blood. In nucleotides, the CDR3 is TGTGCCAGCAGCGGAGACCTGCGGGGTAGCTCCTACAATGAGCAGTTCTTC. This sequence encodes CASSGDLRGSSYNEQFF.